This T cell receptor beta chain was sequenced in a study of T cell repertoires and HLA-DP antigens. Study summary: CD4+ T cells were cocultured with HeLa cells expressing HLA-DP. One alloantigen had ten groove amino acid differences from self, the other one. Study results and limitations: Previously undetected clones averaged about 33% and 55% against the two alleles respectively.

The V gene's germline CDR1 is SGHTA and CDR2 FQGNSA. V was pared by 6 bases and J by 5 bases, with 6 bases of the junction left unmatched. The CDR3 sequence is 14 residues long. A word on this clone: No antigen is known for it.

The PCR primers covered 54 TRBV and 13 TRBJ segments. Repertoires were generated with immunoSEQ multiplex PCR, while TCRdb's copy carries only in-frame clones and drops some. The table includes over 60,000 clones, roughly 78% detected once. The sequenced sample was CD4+ T cells from PBMCs. J is TRBJ2-5 and V is TRBV7-2; 10 nucleotides align to TRBD2. This clonotype was sampled from a man between 60 and 70 years old in good health and CMV-seronegative. The CDR3 DNA reads TGTGCCAGCAGTAAAGCGGGGGGGCCGGAGACCCAGTACTTC. This gives the protein CASSKAGGPETQYF. The whole variable domain, remainder taken from reference TRBV7-2 and TRBJ2-5, is GAGVSQSPSNKVTEKGKDVELRCDPISGHTALYWYRQSLGQGLEFLIYFQGNSAPDKSGLPSDRFSAERTGGSVSTLTIQRTQQEDSAVYLCASSKAGGPETQYFGPGTRLLVL.